This is a list of T cell receptor beta chains from one sample in a study of CD8+ T cells in alopecia areata. Repertoires were generated with immunoSEQ multiplex PCR, while TCRdb's copy carries only in-frame clones and drops some. The repertoire has about 110,000 clones, approximately 55% of them found once; the top ten carry around 3.4%. The sequences come from CD4+ T cells sorted from blood, collected at week 24, from a patient treated with tofacitinib. These receptors all stem from a human donor with alopecia areata. CDR3s include the opening cysteine and the closing phenylalanine or tryptophan. Fields, in order: V gene, D gene, J gene, clone size, CDR3 protein, CDR3 DNA. A D gene is named only where the DNA matches it firmly. Part of the rows lack a size; the others show once, few, many or a class for expanded clones.

TRBV29-1	-	TRBJ2-7	few	CSVESGGDEQYF	TGCAGCGTGGAGTCAGGGGGGGACGAGCAGTACTTC
TRBV4-3	-	TRBJ1-4	-	CASSQERGWAAVSNEKLFF	TGCGCCAGCAGCCAAGAAAGGGGGTGGGCGGCCGTTTCTAATGAAAAACTGTTTTTT
TRBV11-2	-	TRBJ2-3	many	CASSAWAIDTQYF	TGTGCCAGCAGCGCATGGGCGATAGATACGCAGTATTTT
TRBV5-1	-	TRBJ1-6	few	CASSRAPSNSPLHF	TGCGCCAGCAGCCGAGCCCCATCTAATTCACCCCTCCACTTT
TRBV29-1	-	TRBJ1-5	-	CSVLVGNQPQHF	TGCAGCGTACTAGTCGGGAATCAGCCCCAGCATTTT
TRBV19	-	TRBJ2-1	-	CVNTYNEQFF	TGTGTTAATACCTACAATGAGCAGTTCTTC
TRBV7-9	-	TRBJ2-5	-	CASSFSAGPETQYF	TGTGCCAGCAGCTTTTCGGCAGGGCCAGAGACCCAGTACTTC
TRBV9	-	TRBJ1-4	few	CASSVGAGGRTNEKLFF	TGTGCCAGCAGCGTAGGTGCTGGGGGCCGAACTAATGAAAAACTGTTTTTT
TRBV7-9	-	TRBJ1-1	-	CASSLAASTWGSEAFF	TGTGCCAGCAGCTTAGCAGCCTCGACCTGGGGTTCTGAAGCTTTCTTT
TRBV5-4	TRBD1	TRBJ1-4	-	CASSPGQVEKLFF	TGTGCCAGCAGCCCGGGACAGGTTGAAAAACTGTTTTTT
TRBV7-9	-	TRBJ2-3	-	CASSVGIDTRRTTDTQYF	TGTGCCAGCAGCGTGGGGATAGATACTAGGCGAACAACAGATACGCAGTATTTT
TRBV7-3	TRBD2	TRBJ2-1	once	CASSYGGSYNEQFF	TGTGCCAGCAGCTACGGGGGGTCCTACAATGAGCAGTTCTTC
TRBV2	-	TRBJ1-6	few	CASSEGQFGNSPLHF	TGTGCCAGCAGTGAAGGGCAGTTTGGAAATTCACCCCTCCACTTT
TRBV11-2	-	TRBJ2-1	once	CASSPGGSGREYEQFF	TGTGCCAGCAGCCCCGGAGGGTCAGGGAGAGAGTATGAGCAGTTCTTC
TRBV29-1	-	TRBJ1-2	few	CSPWTGFYGYTF	TGCAGCCCGTGGACGGGGTTCTATGGCTACACCTTC
TRBV2	-	TRBJ2-3	once	CASRIWPTGTDTQYF	TGTGCCAGCAGAATTTGGCCTACCGGCACAGATACGCAGTATTTT
TRBV5-8	-	TRBJ2-3	-	CASSLGAGGTDTQYF	TGTGCCAGCAGCTTGGGGGCAGGGGGCACAGATACGCAGTATTTT